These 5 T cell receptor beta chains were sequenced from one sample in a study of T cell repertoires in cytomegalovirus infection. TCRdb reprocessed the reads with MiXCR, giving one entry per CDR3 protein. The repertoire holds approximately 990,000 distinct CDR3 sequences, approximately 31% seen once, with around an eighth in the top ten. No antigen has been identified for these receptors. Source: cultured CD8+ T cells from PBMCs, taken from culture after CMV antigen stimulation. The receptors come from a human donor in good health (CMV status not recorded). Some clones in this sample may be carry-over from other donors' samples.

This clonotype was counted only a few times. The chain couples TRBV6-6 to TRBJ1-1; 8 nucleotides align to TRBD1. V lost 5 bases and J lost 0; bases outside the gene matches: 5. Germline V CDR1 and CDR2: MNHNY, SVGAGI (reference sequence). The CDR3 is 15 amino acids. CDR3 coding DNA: TGTGCCAGCAGTGCCTTACAGGGGGTGAACACTGAAGCTTTCTTT. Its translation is CASSALQGVNTEAFF.

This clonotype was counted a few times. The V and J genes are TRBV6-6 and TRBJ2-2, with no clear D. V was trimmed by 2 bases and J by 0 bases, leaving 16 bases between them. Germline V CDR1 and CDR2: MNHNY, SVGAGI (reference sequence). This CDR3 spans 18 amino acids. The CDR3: CASSYTNIVTANTGELFF. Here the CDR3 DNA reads TGTGCCAGCAGTTACACCAACATCGTCACCGCGAACACCGGGGAGCTGTTTTTT.

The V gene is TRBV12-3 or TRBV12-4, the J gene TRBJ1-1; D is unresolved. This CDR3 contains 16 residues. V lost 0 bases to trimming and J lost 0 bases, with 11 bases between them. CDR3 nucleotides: TGTGCCAGCAGTTTAGCTCGGGAGGGATTGAACACTGAAGCTTTCTTT. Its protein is CASSLAREGLNTEAFF.

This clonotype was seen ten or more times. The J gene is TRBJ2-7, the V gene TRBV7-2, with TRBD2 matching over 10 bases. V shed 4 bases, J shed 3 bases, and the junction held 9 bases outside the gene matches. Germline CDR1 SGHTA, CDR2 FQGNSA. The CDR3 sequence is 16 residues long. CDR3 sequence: CASSCFLAGDFYEQYV. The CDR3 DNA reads TGTGCCAGCAGCTGTTTTCTAGCGGGGGATTTCTACGAGCAGTACGTC.

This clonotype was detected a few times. The CDR3 here is CASSLALWTDSSYNEQFF. CDR3 in DNA: TGTGCCAGCAGCTTAGCCCTTTGGACGGACAGCTCCTACAATGAGCAGTTCTTC. The genes are TRBV7-9 and TRBJ2-1; tentative D call: TRBD1 (6 bases). The CDR3 totals 18 residues. V lost 0 bases and J 0 bases, leaving 15 bases between the germline ends. Germline V gives CDR1 SEHNR, CDR2 FQNEAQ (reference sequence).